This T cell receptor beta chain was documented in a study of blood T cell repertoires in COVID-19. Authors' data handling: Reference gene primer amplification in the assay estimated nucleated cell counts. TCRdb's table, derived via immunoSEQ multiplex PCR, lists solely in-frame clones and lacks some. The V and J calls and clone size come from that table; D and trimming were worked out from the DNA. Here the sample spans about 300,000 clones, 70% to 90% being singletons. Germline assignment: CDR1 SGDLS and CDR2 YYNGEE. V lost 4 bases and J lost 6; bases outside the gene matches: 13. The CDR3 loop spans 16 amino acids. Across about 22 US areas, participants ranged in age from about 18 to 89 years. Cohort allocation depended upon clinical history that participants reported.

Sequencing was carried out using PBMCs or T cells enriched from blood (not recorded which). This receptor was taken from a woman aged 30 to 39 who had recovered from COVID-19. V gene TRBV9 combines with J gene TRBJ2-7, with 10 nucleotides matching TRBD1. In DNA form, the CDR3 reads TGTGCCAGCAGCCAAACTCCGGGACAGGGGTCCCCCGAGCAGTACTTC. It specifies CASSQTPGQGSPEQYF.